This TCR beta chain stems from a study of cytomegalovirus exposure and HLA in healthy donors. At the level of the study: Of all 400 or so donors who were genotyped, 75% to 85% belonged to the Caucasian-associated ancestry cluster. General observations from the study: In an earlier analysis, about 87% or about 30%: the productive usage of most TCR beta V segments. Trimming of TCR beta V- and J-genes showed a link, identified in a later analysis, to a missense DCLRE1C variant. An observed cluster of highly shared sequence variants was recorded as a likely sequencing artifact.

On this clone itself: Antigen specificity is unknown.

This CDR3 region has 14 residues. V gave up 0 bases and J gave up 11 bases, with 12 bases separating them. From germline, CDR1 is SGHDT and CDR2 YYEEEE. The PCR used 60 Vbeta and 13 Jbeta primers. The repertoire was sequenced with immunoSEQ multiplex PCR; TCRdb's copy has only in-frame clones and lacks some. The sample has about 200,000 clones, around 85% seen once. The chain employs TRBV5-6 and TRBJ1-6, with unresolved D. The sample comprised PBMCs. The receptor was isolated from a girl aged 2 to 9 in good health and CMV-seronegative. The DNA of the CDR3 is TGTGCCAGCAGCTTGGGCACAGTTCTGACACCCCTCCACTTT. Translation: CASSLGTVLTPLHF.